This T cell receptor beta chain was captured in a study of glioma-infiltrating T cells after dendritic cell vaccination. For the study at large: Between about 2002 and 2013, patients got autologous tumor lysate-pulsed dendritic cell vaccines.

Regarding this clone: Its matching antigen is unknown.

Assay: immunoSEQ multiplex PCR; the TCRdb copy retains only in-frame clones and omits some. Of about 82,000 clones listed, roughly 90% are singletons. Findings and caveats of the study: Higher pretreatment TIL content predicted longer progression-free time and survival.

This CDR3 comprises 16 residues. Germline-derived CDR1 and CDR2 are SNHLY and FYNNEI. J was trimmed by 0 bases and V by 7 bases; bases with no gene match: 9. The chain has TRBV2 and TRBJ1-5, with TRBD1 matching 7 bases. The material was blood, obtained before dendritic cell vaccination. The TCR comes from a human donor with glioblastoma. CDR3 DNA: TGTGCCAGCAAGGGCAGGGGGATGTATAGCAATCAGCCCCAGCATTTT. It specifies CASKGRGMYSNQPQHF.